Each of the 16 T cell receptor beta chains below was sequenced from the same sample in a study of blood T cell repertoires in COVID-19. Data came from immunoSEQ multiplex PCR; TCRdb stores just in-frame clones and leaves some out. The table has roughly 460,000 clones, around nine tenths seen once; the top ten hold 0.7% to 1%. Sequences were obtained from peripheral blood. Every receptor here comes from a man aged 18 to 30 with COVID-19, enrolled during active disease.

The chain links TRBV15 to TRBJ2-2, with D possibly TRBD2 on 6 matching bases. The CDR3 sequence is 15 residues long. Trimming shortened V by 4 bases and J by 3 bases, and 12 bases separated the two germline ends. Germline-derived CDR1 and CDR2 are LNHNV and YYDKDF (reference sequence). The CDR3 DNA reads TGTGCCACCAGCAACCGGGAGTTGGACACCGGGGAGCTGTTTTTT. Encoded protein: CATSNRELDTGELFF.

The chain employs TRBV2 and TRBJ2-7; 7 bases are shared with TRBD1. Germline CDR1 reads SNHLY; CDR2 reads FYNNEI. The CDR3 has 15 amino acids. The ends lost 6 bases at V and 2 bases at J; junction bases unmatched: 10. The CDR3 sequence: CASSAGTASTYEQYF. CDR3 in DNA: TGTGCCAGCAGCGCCGGGACAGCGTCAACCTACGAGCAGTACTTC.

V and J are TRBV11-2 and TRBJ2-7; 13 bases match TRBD2. CDR1 is SGHAT, CDR2 FQNNGV, per germline. After removal of 6 bases from V and 5 bases from J, the junction contained 10 bases not matched to a gene. The CDR3 length is 16 residues. The CDR3 DNA sequence: TGTGCCAGCAGTTACCCCGGACTAGCGGGAGTTGACGAGCAGTACTTC. This sequence encodes CASSYPGLAGVDEQYF.

V and J are TRBV7-7 and TRBJ2-1; D is possibly TRBD2 (6 bases). In germline, CDR1 is SSHAT, CDR2 FNYEAQ (reference sequence). CDR3 length: 15 amino acids. V lost 1 base and J lost 5, with 12 bases in between. CDR3 protein: CASSLELALHNEQFF. CDR3 sequence (DNA): TGTGCCAGCAGCTTAGAACTAGCCCTCCACAATGAGCAGTTCTTC.

This clone was seen just once. The chain combines TRBV5-5 with TRBJ1-1, with D possibly TRBD1 on 6 matching bases. Germline lookup yields CDR1 SGHKS and CDR2 YYEKEE (reference sequence). The V and J ends lost 0 bases and 5 bases respectively, with 8 bases between them. The CDR3 contains 13 residues. CDR3 DNA: TGTGCCAGCAGCTTGGGTACAGGGACTGAAGCTTTCTTT. This translates into CASSLGTGTEAFF.

This clone was recorded once. The chain couples TRBV6-2 or TRBV6-3 to TRBJ2-7; TRBD1 is a possible D gene (6 bases). CDR3 size: 18 residues. Germline V gene sequence: CDR1 MNHEY, CDR2 SVGEGT. V was trimmed by 3 bases and J by 1 base, leaving 22 bases between them. The CDR3 sequence is CASSYRSVRGQSSYEQYF. Here the CDR3 DNA reads TGTGCCAGCAGTTATCGTTCCGTACGCGGACAGTCATCCTACGAGCAGTACTTC.

This clone was found once. The same CDR3 arises from other DNA sequences in this sample as well. The rearrangement links TRBV18 to TRBJ2-7, with D tentatively TRBD2 (6 bases). Germline V lookup: CDR1 KGHSH, CDR2 LQKENI. Trimming cost V 2 bases and J 3 bases, with 11 bases left between them. The CDR3 totals 14 residues. CDR3 sequence reads: CASSPGTGDYEQYF. For the CDR3, the DNA is TGTGCCAGCTCACCAGGGACGGGGGACTACGAGCAGTACTTC.

This clone was seen a handful of times. CDR3 protein: CASSPQPGVGEQYF. CDR3 DNA: TGTGCCAGCAGTCCACAACCGGGGGTGGGAGAGCAGTACTTC. V usage is TRBV6-5 and J usage is TRBJ2-7, with D perhaps matching TRBD2 (6 bases). Germline loops: CDR1 MNHEY, CDR2 SVGAGI. The V end was cut by 5 bases, the J end by 7 bases, with 18 bases between. The CDR3 spans 14 residues.

The chain uses TRBV3-1 (or the pseudogene TRBV3-2) and TRBJ1-5, with 9 bases that match TRBD1. Germline assignment: CDR1 LGHDT and CDR2 YNNKEL (reference sequence). The CDR3 totals 15 residues. Trimming at V came to 4 bases and at J to 6 bases, leaving 7 bases not matched to a gene. CDR3 DNA: TGTGCCAGCAGCCCGGGACAGGGAGGGGGTCAGCCCCAGCATTTT. Protein sequence: CASSPGQGGGQPQHF.

The chain employs TRBV6-4 and TRBJ2-6; D is possibly TRBD1 (6 bases). Germline V gene data show CDR1 as MRHNA and CDR2 as SNTAGT. The CDR3 is 16 amino acids. Between the trimmed V and J ends, which lost 5 bases and 4 bases, there was a span of 15 bases. CDR3 loop: CASSKITGSGANVLTF. DNA of the CDR3: TGTGCCAGCAGTAAAATAACAGGGTCGGGGGCCAACGTCCTGACTTTC.

The chain carries TRBV7-9 and TRBJ1-6; 8 nucleotides agree with TRBD1. The CDR3 sequence is 14 residues long. Germline trimming cut 11 bases from V and 6 bases from J; bases unmatched to any gene: 9. Germline CDR1 and CDR2: SEHNR and FQNEAQ (reference sequence). CDR3 nucleotide sequence: TGTGCCGGTGGACAGGGTTTGGGTAATTCACCCCTCCACTTT. Translation: CAGGQGLGNSPLHF.

This chain's CDR3 is CASSQDWGLAGSSYEQYF. For the CDR3, the DNA is TGCGCCAGCAGCCAAGATTGGGGACTAGCGGGGAGCTCCTACGAGCAGTACTTC. The rearrangement uses TRBV4-1 and TRBJ2-7, with 13 bases matching TRBD2. CDR1 and CDR2 from the germline V gene are MGHRA and YSYEKL. The CDR3 extends over 18 amino acids. V lost 0 bases to trimming and J lost 0 bases; unmatched junction nucleotides: 5.

The V and J genes are TRBV19 and TRBJ2-1; 9 nucleotides line up with TRBD2. Germline V gene sequence: CDR1 LNHDA, CDR2 SQIVND (reference sequence). V lost 3 bases and J lost 5; bases outside the gene matches: 5. This CDR3 is 15 amino acids long. The CDR3 nucleotides are TGTGCCAGTAGTATTTGGACTAGCGCTAACAATGAGCAGTTCTTC. Protein product: CASSIWTSANNEQFF.

Only a few counts were recorded for this clone. This rearrangement joins TRBV3-1 (or the pseudogene TRBV3-2) to TRBJ2-1; 9 bases are a match to TRBD2. Germline loops: CDR1 LGHDT, CDR2 YNNKEL (reference sequence). This CDR3 has 16 residues. The V segment lost 3 bases and the J segment 4 bases; nucleotides outside the gene matches: 7. The chain's CDR3 is CASSQRTSEKYNEQFF. CDR3 DNA sequence: TGTGCCAGCAGCCAGAGGACTAGCGAGAAATACAATGAGCAGTTCTTC.

The rearrangement uses TRBV7-9 and TRBJ2-3; D uncertain. Trimming removed 1 base from V and 4 bases from J, with 6 bases in between. Germline CDR1 SEHNR, CDR2 FQNEAQ (reference sequence). The length of the CDR3 is 13 residues. The DNA for the CDR3 is TGTGCCAGCAGCTTAGTCTCTCCAGATACGCAGTATTTT. Translating it yields CASSLVSPDTQYF.

The V and J genes are TRBV29-1 and TRBJ2-7; 8 bases agree with TRBD2. Germline CDR1 is SQVTM and CDR2 is ANQGSEA. V trimming: 3 bases; J trimming: 3 bases; junction bases outside the gene matches: 7. The CDR3 spans 14 residues. The DNA for the CDR3 is TGCAGCGTTGACCCCAGCGGGAGAGGCTACGAGCAGTACTTC. Encoded protein: CSVDPSGRGYEQYF.